These 27 T cell receptor beta chains originate from one sample sequenced in a study of shared clonotypes between healthy human individuals. The naive CD8 fraction comprised CD45RO-negative cells positively selected for CCR7 and excluded terminally differentiated effector memory CD45RA+ cells. The protocol was immunoSEQ multiplex PCR, while the TCRdb copy is restricted to in-frame clones and leaves out a portion. The table lists about 800,000 clones, approximately 97% of them singletons. Sequencing was carried out using naive CD8+ T cells sorted from blood. Source of these receptors: a man aged 25 to 40 in good health.

This clone has a single count. The rearrangement uses TRBV7-8 and TRBJ2-3, with D perhaps assigned TRBD1 or TRBD2 (6 bases each). Trimming removed 1 base from V and 3 bases from J, with 11 bases in between. From germline, CDR1 is SGHVS and CDR2 FQNEAQ. The CDR3 spans 15 residues. The CDR3 nucleotides read TGTGCCAGCAGCTTAGTCGGGGGCGCGACAGATACGCAGTATTTT. Protein product: CASSLVGGATDTQYF.

CDR3 sequence (DNA): TGTGCCAGCAGTGAAGCAAAGGCCTCCTACACCTTC. Its protein is CASSEAKASYTF. The chain links TRBV2 to TRBJ1-2; D is unresolved. V lost 0 bases, J lost 10 bases, and 9 bases lay in between. The CDR3 loop spans 12 amino acids. Germline V gives CDR1 SNHLY, CDR2 FYNNEI. The full variable domain, completed using reference TRBV2 and TRBJ1-2, is EPEVTQTPSHQVTQMGQEVILRCVPISNHLYFYWYRQILGQKVEFLVSFYNNEISEKSEIFDDQFSVERPDGSNFTLKIRSTKLEDSAMYFCASSEAKASYTFGSGTRLTVV.

This chain uses TRBV7-2 with TRBJ2-4; 10 bases map to TRBD1. The CDR3 totals 16 residues. The germline V gene encodes CDR1 SGHTA and CDR2 FQGNSA. Germline trimming cut 6 bases from V and 1 base from J; bases unmatched to any gene: 6. Here the CDR3 DNA reads TGTGCCAGCAGGCCGACAGGGGGCAGGGCCAAAAACATTCAGTACTTC. Protein: CASRPTGGRAKNIQYF.

V is TRBV6-8 and J is TRBJ2-1; no firm D call. Trimming cost V 5 bases and J 8 bases, with 7 bases left between them. Germline V CDR1 and CDR2: MNHGY, SAAAGT. CDR3 length equals 11 residues. The CDR3 bases are TGTGCCAGCAGTCCTCAAGATGAGCAGTTCTTC. It specifies CASSPQDEQFF.

V and J are TRBV28 and TRBJ1-1; 8 nucleotides align to TRBD1. Germline lookup yields CDR1 MDHEN and CDR2 SYDVKM. The CDR3 contains 15 residues. The ends lost 5 bases at V and 5 bases at J; junction bases unmatched: 10. The CDR3 DNA follows: TGTGCCAGCAGTCCACAGGGGGACCGCGGGACTGAAGCTTTCTTT. It yields the protein CASSPQGDRGTEAFF.

The chain employs TRBV5-4 and TRBJ1-1; D call uncertain. The V and J ends lost 2 bases and 8 bases respectively, with 19 bases between them. CDR1 is SGHNT, CDR2 YYREEE, per germline (reference sequence). CDR3 length: 15 amino acids. The CDR3 DNA is TGTGCCAGCAGCTTTTATGTGTTAACAGAGACCGAAGCTTTCTTT. It translates to CASSFYVLTETEAFF.

V and J are TRBV5-4 and TRBJ2-7; TRBD2 is a possible D gene (6 bases). CDR3 size: 14 residues. V was pared by 8 bases and J by 2 bases, with 17 bases between. Germline V gene data show CDR1 as SGHNT and CDR2 as YYREEE (reference sequence). The CDR3 sequence: CASNVRERPYEQYF. In nucleotides, the CDR3 is TGTGCCAGTAACGTCCGGGAGCGCCCCTACGAGCAGTACTTC.

Concerning this clone: Other nucleotide sequences in the sample specify the same CDR3. The chain recombines TRBV19 with TRBJ2-2; weak D call: TRBD1 (6 bases). Trimming removed 6 bases from V and 1 base from J, with 9 bases in between. This CDR3 has 14 amino acids. The germline gives CDR1 LNHDA, CDR2 SQIVND (reference sequence). CDR3 amino acids: CASSPTGNTGELFF. The CDR3 bases are TGTGCCAGTAGCCCGACAGGGAACACCGGGGAGCTGTTTTTT.

The chain is built from TRBV29-1 and TRBJ2-1; 10 positions match TRBD1. Germline V lookup: CDR1 SQVTM, CDR2 ANQGSEA. The CDR3 loop spans 15 amino acids. Unmatched junction bases numbered 5, after V lost 0 bases and J lost 6 bases. CDR3 residues: CSVEDGTGEGNEQFF. For the CDR3, the DNA is TGCAGCGTTGAAGATGGGACAGGGGAGGGCAATGAGCAGTTCTTC.

CDR3 residues: CASSPGQSSYNEQFF. CDR3 bases: TGTGCCAGCAGCCCGGGACAGTCCTCCTACAATGAGCAGTTCTTC. The chain uses TRBV28 and TRBJ2-1; TRBD1 agrees at 7 bases. Germline V gene lookup returns CDR1 MDHEN and CDR2 SYDVKM. The CDR3 loop spans 15 amino acids. Trimming took 6 bases from V and 0 from J; bases not matched to a gene: 5.

This chain connects TRBV14 to TRBJ2-1, with 8 bases that match TRBD2. The CDR3 consists of 16 residues. V was clipped by 1 base and J by 0 bases; unmatched bases: 2. In germline, CDR1 is SGHDN, CDR2 FVKESK. CDR3 coding DNA: TGTGCCAGCAGCCAAGGGCGGGAGGTCTCCTACAATGAGCAGTTCTTC. As protein: CASSQGREVSYNEQFF.

The chain links TRBV19 to TRBJ2-1; tentative D call: TRBD2 (7 bases). Germline CDR1 LNHDA, CDR2 SQIVND (reference sequence). V was trimmed by 1 base and J by 7 bases, leaving 17 bases between them. The CDR3 totals 16 residues. The CDR3 reads CASSIVPGGQGNEQFF. CDR3 coding DNA: TGTGCCAGTAGTATAGTCCCGGGGGGCCAAGGGAATGAGCAGTTCTTC.

This chain links TRBV6-6 with TRBJ2-1; 10 positions agree with TRBD2. Germline assignment: CDR1 MNHNY and CDR2 SVGAGI (reference sequence). With V trimmed by 4 bases and J by 6 bases, 9 bases remained unmatched. The CDR3 extends over 16 amino acids. This CDR3 is CASSFLLSGRGNEQFF. The CDR3 DNA reads TGTGCCAGCAGTTTCCTCCTAAGCGGGAGGGGCAATGAGCAGTTCTTC.

The chain recombines TRBV7-2 with TRBJ1-4; TRBD1 is a possible D gene (5 bases). In germline, CDR1 is SGHTA, CDR2 FQGNSA. V was trimmed by 4 bases and J by 8 bases, leaving 17 bases between them. The CDR3 is made up of 15 amino acids. The CDR3 DNA follows: TGTGCCAGCAGCTACCGCCGGGACGCTCGGGAAAAACTGTTTTTT. Residues: CASSYRRDAREKLFF.

This chain uses TRBV7-6 with TRBJ2-7; 14 bases are shared with TRBD2. Trimming removed 4 bases from V and 2 bases from J; junction bases left unmatched: 13. From germline, CDR1 is SGHVS and CDR2 FNYEAQ. The CDR3 has 19 residues. Here the CDR3 reads CASSSGLAGGFKNAYEQYF. As DNA, the CDR3 is TGTGCCAGCAGCTCCGGACTAGCGGGAGGTTTTAAGAACGCCTACGAGCAGTACTTC.

The chain couples TRBV5-6 to TRBJ2-1; 13 bases map to TRBD2. CDR3 size: 15 residues. V shed 4 bases, J shed 5 bases, and the junction held 3 bases outside the gene matches. Germline V gene data show CDR1 as SGHDT and CDR2 as YYEEEE. The CDR3, as DNA: TGTGCCAGCAGCGGACTAGCGGGAGTAGACAATGAGCAGTTCTTC. Protein sequence: CASSGLAGVDNEQFF. Looking up the rest from reference TRBV5-6 and TRBJ2-1 gives the full variable domain: DAGVTQSPTHLIKTRGQQVTLRCSPKSGHDTVSWYQQALGQGPQFIFQYYEEEERQRGNFPDRFSGHQFPNYSSELNVNALLLGDSALYLCASSGLAGVDNEQFFGPGTRLTVL.

This clone showed up just once. The chain links TRBV28 to TRBJ2-1, with a possible D match to TRBD1 (5 bases). Trimming cost V 3 bases and J 0 bases, with 12 bases left between them. Germline assignment: CDR1 MDHEN and CDR2 SYDVKM. CDR3 length: 16 residues. The chain's CDR3 is CASSFWGESSYNEQFF. DNA of the CDR3: TGTGCCAGCAGTTTTTGGGGCGAGAGCTCCTACAATGAGCAGTTCTTC. Combining the CDR3 with reference TRBV28 and TRBJ2-1 gives the whole variable domain DVKVTQSSRYLVKRTGEKVFLECVQDMDHENMFWYRQDPGLGLRLIYFSYDVKMKEKGDIPEGYSVSREKKERFSLILESASTNQTSMYLCASSFWGESSYNEQFFGPGTRLTVL.

The rearrangement links TRBV7-6 to TRBJ2-2; 10 bases fit TRBD2. Trimming took 5 bases from V and 6 from J; bases not matched to a gene: 9. This CDR3 is 16 amino acids long. Germline V CDR1 and CDR2: SGHVS, FNYEAQ. CDR3 residues: CASSPILAGIAGELFF. The CDR3 region has the DNA TGTGCCAGCAGCCCGATACTAGCGGGAATCGCCGGGGAGCTGTTTTTT.

This clone occurred a few times. V usage is TRBV10-3 and J usage is TRBJ1-3, with D uncertain. Germline V gene data show CDR1 as ENHRY and CDR2 as SYGVKD. This CDR3 is 13 amino acids long. Trimming took 3 bases from V and 9 from J, leaving 12 bases between them. The chain's CDR3 is CAISDLGNRTIYF. The CDR3 DNA follows: TGTGCCATCAGTGACTTAGGGAATCGCACCATATATTTT.

Remarks on this clone: In the same sample, other DNA sequences code for this CDR3. CDR3 nucleotides: TGTGCCAGCAGCTTAGCGCAGGGAGGCACAGATACGCAGTATTTT. Its protein product is CASSLAQGGTDTQYF. The V call is TRBV7-9, the J call TRBJ2-3; TRBD1 or TRBD2 may be the D gene (5 bases each). Trimming removed 0 bases from V and 1 base from J, with 8 bases in between. The CDR3 runs to 15 residues. The germline gives CDR1 SEHNR, CDR2 FQNEAQ (reference sequence).

The rearrangement links TRBV11-2 to TRBJ2-3, with no clear D. Per the germline V gene, CDR1 is SGHAT and CDR2 is FQNNGV. Trimming pared 5 bases from V and 2 bases from J, leaving 14 bases between. This CDR3 is built from 15 residues. CDR3 in DNA: TGTGCCAGCAGCAAAACGGCCATGAACACAGATACGCAGTATTTT. Protein product: CASSKTAMNTDTQYF. Drawing the rest from reference TRBV11-2 and TRBJ2-3, the complete variable domain is EAGVAQSPRYKIIEKRQSVAFWCNPISGHATLYWYQQILGQGPKLLIQFQNNGVVDDSQLPKDRFSAERLKGVDSTLKIQPAKLEDSAVYLCASSKTAMNTDTQYFGPGTRLTVL.

The chain is built from TRBV29-1 and TRBJ2-1; the match to TRBD2 covers 8 bases. Germline V gene sequence: CDR1 SQVTM, CDR2 ANQGSEA. V shed 1 base and J 2 bases; nucleotides not matched to a gene: 7. This CDR3 is 16 amino acids long. CDR3 in DNA: TGCAGCGTTGAAGGCGGTAGCGGGATCCCCTACAATGAGCAGTTCTTC. Its translation is CSVEGGSGIPYNEQFF.

This rearrangement joins TRBV9 to TRBJ2-3; weak D call: TRBD1 (6 bases). The germline V gene has CDR1 SGDLS and CDR2 YYNGEE. The V end was cut by 4 bases, the J end by 2 bases, with 14 bases between. The CDR3 covers 15 residues. This CDR3 reads CASSLQGGLTDTQYF. The CDR3 DNA reads TGTGCCAGCAGCTTACAGGGCGGGCTCACAGATACGCAGTATTTT.

The rearrangement links TRBV7-3 to TRBJ2-7; maybe TRBD2 (5 bases). V was shortened by 4 bases and J by 3 bases, with 13 bases between the two germline ends. CDR3 length equals 14 residues. Germline assignment: CDR1 SGHTA and CDR2 FQGTGA. CDR3 sequence: CASSSYPGNYEQYF. The CDR3 nucleotides are TGTGCCAGCAGCTCCTATCCGGGAAACTACGAGCAGTACTTC.

The chain is built from TRBV6-6 and TRBJ2-5, with TRBD2 as a possible D gene (6 bases). Germline CDR1 reads MNHNY; CDR2 reads SVGAGI (reference sequence). This CDR3 spans 12 amino acids. V was clipped by 2 bases and J by 5 bases, with 6 bases between them. In nucleotides, the CDR3 is TGTGCCAGCAGTTACGGAGGGGAGACCCAGTACTTC. It yields the protein CASSYGGETQYF.

This sequence joins TRBV27 and TRBJ2-5; 8 bases fit TRBD1. The CDR3 sequence is 15 residues long. Germline V gene sequence: CDR1 MNHEY, CDR2 SMNVEV (reference sequence). With 8 bases clipped from V and 5 bases from J, the junction kept 13 bases outside the gene matches. For the CDR3, the DNA is TGTGCCAGCGGAGGCAGGGGGCATTTCATCGAGACCCAGTACTTC. As protein: CASGGRGHFIETQYF.

The sample holds one count of this clone. J is TRBJ2-7 and V is TRBV28; D is unresolved. The CDR3 sequence is 17 residues long. Deletions cut 4 bases from V and 0 bases from J, with 19 bases between. CDR1 and CDR2 from the germline V gene are MDHEN and SYDVKM. The CDR3 here is CASSYYPGGNSSYEQYF. The CDR3 coding sequence is TGTGCCAGCAGTTATTACCCGGGCGGAAATAGCTCCTACGAGCAGTACTTC.